The T cell receptor (beta chain) under discussion was sequenced for a study of prognosis after radiotherapy for stage I lung cancer. At the level of the study: Median age was roughly 74 years (roughly 50 to 84) among around 13 men and more than five women.

The CDR3 runs 15 residues. CDR1 is SGHRS, CDR2 YFSETQ, per germline. Genomic DNA was the source, and TCR beta CDR3 was amplified from it by two-round multiplex PCR. With primers specific to each TRBV and TRBJ gene, the first-round PCR was performed. From the multiplex PCR reads, TCRdb called clonotypes with MiXCR, one entry per CDR3 protein. The sample lists about 19,000 distinct CDR3 sequences; around 26% were seen once. To note about this clonotype: One end of the junction does not line up with germline, which may come from a read error.

The sequence was obtained from a donor of 50 years or more with non-small cell lung cancer. Sequenced material: PBMCs, taken before or after stereotactic body radiation therapy (not recorded which). This rearrangement joins TRBV5-1 to TRBJ1-1, with D possibly being TRBD1 (5 bases). The CDR3 region has the DNA TGCGCCAGCAGCTTGCGACAGTGCATGAACACTGCAGCTTTCTTT. It translates to CASSLRQCMNTAAFF.